A single sample gave rise to the 30 T cell receptor beta chains below, sequenced in a study of blood T cell repertoires in COVID-19. Generated by immunoSEQ multiplex PCR, the TCRdb table keeps only in-frame clones and is missing some. This sample has around 250,000 clones, with roughly nine tenths found just once. Source material: PBMCs or T cells enriched from blood (not recorded which). These receptors all come from a human donor in a cohort exposed to, infected with or recovered from COVID-19 (not recorded which). The donor label of this sample is uncertain.

The CDR3 bases are TGTGCCTGGAGTGCCCATCCTAATTCACCCCTCCACTTT. Encoded protein: CAWSAHPNSPLHF. The rearrangement links TRBV30 to TRBJ1-6; D ambiguous. The length of the CDR3 is 13 residues. Germline values: CDR1 GTSNPN, CDR2 SVGIG (reference sequence). V shed 1 base and J shed 6 bases, with 7 bases lying between them.

The rearrangement links TRBV5-5 to TRBJ1-6, with D perhaps TRBD1 (6 bases). The ends were cut back, 6 bases at V and 7 bases at J, with 14 bases in the middle. This CDR3 is 14 amino acids long. In germline, CDR1 is SGHKS, CDR2 YYEKEE (reference sequence). In DNA form, the CDR3 reads TGTGCCAGCACCCTCGGACAGATCAATTCACCCCTCCACTTT. Translation gives CASTLGQINSPLHF.

V usage is TRBV5-1 and J usage is TRBJ2-3, with D perhaps TRBD2 (6 bases). V lost 1 base and J 8 bases, leaving 20 bases between the germline ends. CDR3 length equals 16 residues. CDR1 is SGHRS, CDR2 YFSETQ, per germline. CDR3 amino acids: CASSLSGAGSGGTQYF. The CDR3 nucleotides read TGCGCCAGCAGCTTGTCTGGTGCGGGGTCTGGGGGTACGCAGTATTTT.

This clone is a singleton in its sample. The chain recombines TRBV30 with TRBJ1-6; 7 bases line up with TRBD1. The length of the CDR3 is 14 residues. CDR1 and CDR2 from the germline V gene are GTSNPN and SVGIG (reference sequence). V was pared by 5 bases and J by 7 bases, with 8 bases of the junction left unmatched. For the CDR3, the DNA is TGTGCCTGGGACCCCGGGACAGAAAATTCACCCCTCCACTTT. It specifies CAWDPGTENSPLHF.

Written as DNA, the CDR3 is TGCGCCAGCAGTCAATTTAGACAGCCCAATCAGCCCCAGCATTTT. As protein: CASSQFRQPNQPQHF. This chain uses TRBV23-1 with TRBJ1-5, with D maybe TRBD1 (5 bases). TRBV23-1 counts as an open reading frame of uncertain function. The CDR3 is 15 amino acids. Trimming shortened V by 1 base and J by 3 bases, and 10 bases separated the two germline ends.

The chain carries TRBV5-8 and TRBJ1-2, with a possible D match to TRBD1 (5 bases). The CDR3 is 13 residues long. Trimming pared 4 bases from V and 4 bases from J, leaving 11 bases between. Looked up from germline, CDR1 is SGHTS and CDR2 is YDEGEE. This CDR3 reads CASSPGHLYGYTF. CDR3 bases: TGTGCCAGCAGCCCTGGACATCTCTATGGCTACACCTTC. The full variable domain, in which reference TRBV5-8 and TRBJ1-2 provide the parts outside the CDR3, is EAGVTQSPTHLIKTRGQQATLRCSPISGHTSVYWYQQALGLGLQFLLWYDEGEERNRGNFPPRFSGRQFPNYSSELNVNALELEDSALYLCASSPGHLYGYTFGSGTRLTVV.

The chain uses TRBV30 and TRBJ2-4; 8 nucleotides agree with TRBD2. The CDR3 totals 12 residues. From germline, CDR1 is GTSNPN and CDR2 SVGIG (reference sequence). With V trimmed by 6 bases and J by 10 bases, 8 bases remained unmatched. The CDR3 reads CACNSGERIQYF. The CDR3 DNA follows: TGTGCCTGTAATAGCGGGGAAAGGATTCAGTACTTC.

This chain uses TRBV15 with TRBJ2-7; D unresolved. The V end lost 4 bases, the J end lost 0 bases, and 10 bases lay between the germline ends. Germline V gene sequence: CDR1 LNHNV, CDR2 YYDKDF (reference sequence). The CDR3 covers 14 residues. In DNA form, the CDR3 reads TGTGCCACCAGCAACCGCCTCGGCTCCTACGAGCAGTACTTC. It translates to CATSNRLGSYEQYF.

The rearrangement joins TRBV29-1 to TRBJ2-6; D not resolved. Per germline, CDR1 SQVTM and CDR2 ANQGSEA. This CDR3 has 13 amino acids. Trimming shortened V by 5 bases and J by 2 bases, and 7 bases separated the two germline ends. CDR3 region: CSVYVTGANVLTF. The DNA of the CDR3 is TGCAGCGTTTATGTAACTGGGGCCAACGTCCTGACTTTC.

The rearrangement links TRBV6-5 to TRBJ2-7, with 11 bases aligning to TRBD2. Germline CDR1 and CDR2: MNHEY and SVGAGI. V was clipped by 9 bases and J by 4 bases; unmatched bases: 5. The CDR3 runs to 13 residues. Here the CDR3 DNA reads TGTGCCAGAGTAGCGGGGGGGCGGTACGAGCAGTACTTC. Amino acids: CARVAGGRYEQYF.

The gene calls are TRBV7-9 and TRBJ2-7; a weak D match, TRBD1 (6 bases). V was trimmed by 5 bases and J by 1 base, leaving 18 bases between them. The germline V gene encodes CDR1 SEHNR and CDR2 FQNEAQ (reference sequence). The CDR3 consists of 16 residues. The CDR3 region is CASSHNTGRRSYEQYF. CDR3 in DNA: TGTGCCAGCAGCCACAACACAGGGCGAAGGTCCTACGAGCAGTACTTC.

The chain combines TRBV9 with TRBJ1-2; D possibly corresponds to TRBD1 (6 bases). This CDR3 region has 14 residues. Germline loops: CDR1 SGDLS, CDR2 YYNGEE. V was shortened by 3 bases and J by 6 bases, with 15 bases between the two germline ends. The CDR3 sequence is CASSATGSRDGYTF. In DNA, the CDR3 is TGTGCCAGCAGCGCCACAGGGTCGAGGGATGGCTACACCTTC.

V is TRBV18 and J is TRBJ1-1; D is undetermined. Per germline, CDR1 KGHSH and CDR2 LQKENI. The CDR3 has 13 amino acids. V gave up 4 bases and J gave up 2 bases, with 8 bases separating them. CDR3 sequence (DNA): TGTGCCAGCTCACATCGGGGAAACACTGAAGCTTTCTTT. It codes for CASSHRGNTEAFF.

The V call is TRBV19, the J call TRBJ1-1, with D maybe TRBD1 (5 bases). Germline-derived CDR1 and CDR2 are LNHDA and SQIVND (reference sequence). The CDR3 covers 13 residues. The V and J ends lost 7 bases and 0 bases respectively, with 9 bases between them. The DNA of the CDR3 is TGTGCCAGTAAAGGGGCCCTGAACACTGAAGCTTTCTTT. As protein: CASKGALNTEAFF. Full variable domain (missing parts from reference TRBV19 and TRBJ1-1): DGGITQSPKYLFRKEGQNVTLSCEQNLNHDAMYWYRQDPGQGLRLIYYSQIVNDFQKGDIAEGYSVSREKKESFPLTVTSAQKNPTAFYLCASKGALNTEAFFGQGTRLTVV.

The V gene is TRBV6-1, the J gene TRBJ1-5; weak D call: TRBD1 (6 bases). This CDR3 has 14 residues. V lost 2 bases and J 4 bases, leaving 9 bases between the germline ends. Germline V lookup: CDR1 MNHNS, CDR2 SASEGT. The CDR3 sequence is CASSEHTGNQPQHF. The CDR3 DNA follows: TGTGCCAGCAGTGAACATACAGGGAATCAGCCCCAGCATTTT.

This rearrangement joins TRBV15 to TRBJ1-4, with D maybe TRBD1 (6 bases). This CDR3 spans 15 amino acids. Germline-derived CDR1 and CDR2 are LNHNV and YYDKDF (reference sequence). Trimming removed 2 bases from V and 6 bases from J, with 13 bases in between. In nucleotides, the CDR3 is TGTGCCACCAGCAGACCCCAGGGGTTGGATGAAAAACTGTTTTTT. As protein: CATSRPQGLDEKLFF. The full variable domain, in which reference TRBV15 and TRBJ1-4 provide the parts outside the CDR3, is DAMVIQNPRYQVTQFGKPVTLSCSQTLNHNVMYWYQQKSSQAPKLLFHYYDKDFNNEADTPDNFQSRRPNTSFCFLDIRSPGLGDTAMYLCATSRPQGLDEKLFFGSGTQLSVL.

This chain joins TRBV19 and TRBJ1-1; 8 bases agree with TRBD1. CDR1 and CDR2 (germline): LNHDA, SQIVND (reference sequence). The CDR3 contains 11 residues. V trimming: 5 bases; J trimming: 10 bases; junction bases outside the gene matches: 3. The DNA of the CDR3 is TGTGCCAGTAGTGCCGGGACAGGAGCTTTCTTT. It codes for CASSAGTGAFF.

The chain carries TRBV11-3 and TRBJ2-1, with 10 bases identical to TRBD2. The trim removed 5 bases at V and 6 bases at J, leaving 7 bases unmatched. From germline, CDR1 is SGHNT and CDR2 YENEEA. The length of the CDR3 is 15 residues. CDR3 amino acids: CASSPSGGAANEQFF. The CDR3 DNA sequence: TGTGCCAGCAGCCCAAGCGGGGGGGCTGCCAATGAGCAGTTCTTC.

The J gene is TRBJ2-2, the V gene TRBV7-3; no definite D call. The CDR3 has 15 amino acids. V lost 4 bases and J 1 base, leaving 10 bases between the germline ends. Germline V CDR1 and CDR2: SGHTA, FQGTGA. CDR3 loop: CASSSQTRNTGELFF. CDR3 DNA sequence: TGTGCCAGCAGCTCCCAGACAAGGAACACCGGGGAGCTGTTTTTT.

The V gene is TRBV5-6, the J gene TRBJ1-2; 7 bases match TRBD1. Per germline, CDR1 SGHDT and CDR2 YYEEEE. This CDR3 has 14 amino acids. Trimming at V came to 5 bases and at J to 6 bases, leaving 10 bases not matched to a gene. As DNA, the CDR3 is TGTGCCAGCAGTATGGGCAGGGGGTCCCATGGCTACACCTTC. Residues: CASSMGRGSHGYTF.

The chain is built from TRBV5-1 and TRBJ2-1, with TRBD2 matching 13 bases. The V and J ends lost 3 bases and 5 bases, in that order; junction bases with no gene match: 2. In germline, CDR1 is SGHRS, CDR2 YFSETQ. The CDR3 spans 15 residues. In DNA form, the CDR3 reads TGCGCCAGCAGCTCGGGACTAGCGGGAAACAATGAGCAGTTCTTC. This gives the protein CASSSGLAGNNEQFF.

The rearrangement joins TRBV18 to TRBJ2-5; no clear D. There are 13 residues in the CDR3. The germline V gene encodes CDR1 KGHSH and CDR2 LQKENI. The V end lost 6 bases, the J end lost 0 bases, and 8 bases lay between the germline ends. The CDR3 DNA sequence: TGTGCCAGCTCGGCTGGAGACCAAGAGACCCAGTACTTC. Its protein is CASSAGDQETQYF.

Comments on this clone: Additional DNA sequences in this sample encode the identical CDR3. The chain joins TRBV9 to TRBJ2-7, with 11 bases fitting TRBD2. This CDR3 spans 15 amino acids. The junction had 2 bases not matched to a gene; V was cut back by 3 bases and J by 0 bases. CDR1 SGDLS and CDR2 YYNGEE come from the germline V gene. DNA of the CDR3: TGTGCCAGCAGCGCCGGGACTAGCGGCTCCTACGAGCAGTACTTC. This gives the protein CASSAGTSGSYEQYF.

The sample holds a few counts of this clone. The J gene is TRBJ1-1, the V gene TRBV27, with TRBD1 identical over 8 bases. Germline CDR1 MNHEY, CDR2 SMNVEV (reference sequence). Unmatched junction bases numbered 14, after V lost 6 bases and J lost 5 bases. The CDR3 has 16 residues. For the CDR3, the DNA is TGTGCCAGCAGCCCAATGGGGCGACAGGGGAGGACTGAAGCTTTCTTT. Protein: CASSPMGRQGRTEAFF.

The genes are TRBV6-5 and TRBJ2-1; the match to TRBD2 covers 10 bases. The CDR3 contains 16 residues. V dropped 0 bases and J dropped 7; count of bases not matched to a gene: 6. Germline assignment: CDR1 MNHEY and CDR2 SVGAGI. In DNA, the CDR3 is TGTGCCAGCAGTTACTCAAAGCGGGGGGGCTCAAATGAGCAGTTCTTC. Translating gives CASSYSKRGGSNEQFF.

The chain has TRBV3-1 (or the pseudogene TRBV3-2) and TRBJ1-2, with D unclear. CDR3 length: 16 residues. V gave up 5 bases and J gave up 4 bases, with 20 bases separating them. Germline V gene lookup returns CDR1 LGHDT and CDR2 YNNKEL (reference sequence). DNA of the CDR3: TGTGCCAGCAGCGGTTCGTGGAGGGTTCCCACCTATGGCTACACCTTC. Residues: CASSGSWRVPTYGYTF.

CDR3 sequence (DNA): TGTGCCAGCAGCCAGGCGGGTGACCAGCCCCAGCATTTT. As protein: CASSQAGDQPQHF. The chain recombines TRBV5-5 with TRBJ1-5; no clear D gene. Trimming left V 4 bases short and J 7 bases short, with 12 bases between. The CDR3 spans 13 residues. The germline gives CDR1 SGHKS, CDR2 YYEKEE (reference sequence).

For the CDR3, the DNA is TGCGCCACTCAGGGGCCCTATGGCTACACCTTC. Translation gives CATQGPYGYTF. The chain is built from TRBV4-1 and TRBJ1-2, with TRBD1 as a possible D gene (6 bases). This CDR3 comprises 11 residues. The V and J ends lost 10 bases and 4 bases respectively, with 10 bases between them. Germline lookup yields CDR1 MGHRA and CDR2 YSYEKL.

The DNA for the CDR3 is TGTGCCAGCACCCTCAGAGGGATGGCTTTCTTT. Its translation is CASTLRGMAFF. The chain combines TRBV6-5 with TRBJ1-1; no clear D gene. The CDR3 is 11 residues long. Trimming took 7 bases from V and 11 from J, leaving 14 bases between them. Germline loops: CDR1 MNHEY, CDR2 SVGAGI.

This clone was seen just once. This chain uses TRBV10-3 with TRBJ2-7; 10 bases agree with TRBD2. Germline lookup yields CDR1 ENHRY and CDR2 SYGVKD. The CDR3 runs to 14 residues. Trimming took 2 bases from V and 8 from J; bases not matched to a gene: 6. In DNA, the CDR3 is TGTGCCATCAGTGAGGATAGCGGGGGGCGGAAGCAGTACTTC. Its protein product is CAISEDSGGRKQYF.